Sequencing of this TCR beta chain was carried out in a study of cytomegalovirus exposure and HLA in healthy donors. Study-level background: HLA-typed donors were the source of approximately 85 million unique TCRs held in an early data release.

In the PCR, 60 Vbeta and 13 Jbeta primers were used. Libraries were prepared by immunoSEQ multiplex PCR; TCRdb keeps only in-frame clonotypes and omits some of them. Of under 150,000 clones in the sample, roughly four fifths were seen once. The ends lost 4 bases at V and 4 bases at J; junction bases unmatched: 6. Germline lookup yields CDR1 MNHNS and CDR2 SASEGT. The CDR3 covers 14 residues. Study-level findings and limits: Through in vitro validation, three CMV-associated chains were shown to be specific for CMV antigens.

Concerning this clone itself: Its antigen is not identified.

The sequence was collected from a boy aged 2 to 9 in good health and CMV-seronegative. The material sequenced was PBMCs. This chain uses TRBV6-1 with TRBJ1-2; 7 bases fit TRBD1. The CDR3 bases are TGTGCCAGCAGTGGTGGGACAGAACCCTATGGCTACACCTTC. Translation: CASSGGTEPYGYTF.